This T cell receptor beta chain appears in the sequencing data of a study of shared clonotypes between healthy human individuals. Study results and caveats: Compared with memory subsets, naive subsets generally had larger estimated richness.

Sorted-subset replicate PCR reactions were performed with about 200 ng DNA, corresponding to roughly 30,000 T cell genomes. Assay used: immunoSEQ multiplex PCR; TCRdb lists only in-frame clones, some missing. The sample records about 1 million clones, under 80% being singletons. There are 12 residues in the CDR3. From germline, CDR1 is MNHEY and CDR2 SVGAGI. Of note for this clone: No antigen is known for it.

This clonotype was obtained from a man aged 18 to 30 in good health. Sample: memory CD4+ T cells sorted from blood. Subset defined: CD45RA-negative fraction. The chain has TRBV6-5 and TRBJ2-3; tentatively, D is TRBD1 (6 bases). CDR3 region: CVSSRDMDTQYF. The CDR3 coding sequence is TGTGTCTCTTCTAGGGACATGGACACGCAGTATTTT.